Below, one TCR beta chain is given with its context. Its target is unknown. These data are taken from a study of shared clonotypes between healthy human individuals. The study drew all its donors from Caucasian adults living in Nashville, Tennessee. The CDR3 has 15 amino acids. The V gene end was trimmed by 4 bases and the J gene end by 6 bases; junction bases not matched to a gene: 11. Germline V lookup: CDR1 SGHRS, CDR2 YFSETQ. Measured with immunoSEQ multiplex PCR; TCRdb has only the in-frame clones, and not every one. The sample includes 950,000 to 1,300,000 clones, 70% to 80% of them seen just once. Findings and limits, study-wide: Naive subsets generally had larger estimated richness than memory subsets. In the sorted subsets, rarefaction showed sequencing was incomplete despite large depth. The represented genetic and exposure-history diversity was limited by the small number of donors.

The chain recombines TRBV5-1 with TRBJ2-7, with 9 bases matching TRBD2. The TCR was taken from a man younger than 35 in good health. The source material was memory CD4+ T cells sorted from blood. Documented subset: CD45RA-negative fraction. CDR3 sequence: CASSPGGGGVFEQYF. The CDR3 nucleotides read TGCGCCAGCAGCCCGGGCGGGGGGGGCGTTTTCGAGCAGTACTTC.